Reported below is one T cell receptor beta chain. The sample comes from a study of blood T cell repertoires in COVID-19. Germline-derived CDR1 and CDR2 are MDHEN and SYDVKM. The CDR3 is 14 amino acids. J was trimmed by 5 bases and V by 5 bases; bases with no gene match: 5. Individuals drawn from approximately 26 US areas were roughly 18 to 89 years old. Cohorts were assigned according to the clinical history that participants reported. Donors in Cohort 3 counted as recovered after two negative PCRs, clearance, or symptom resolution. TCRdb's copy holds only in-frame clones and misses some; the assay was immunoSEQ multiplex PCR. Counted here are roughly 180,000 clones, 85% to 90% occurring once; the ten biggest clones make up 6.2%.

The TCR originated in a man aged 40-49 years who had recovered from COVID-19. This rearrangement joins TRBV28 to TRBJ2-1, with 8 positions matching TRBD1. Sequenced material: PBMCs or T cells enriched from blood (not recorded which). CDR3 sequence (DNA): TGTGCCAGCAGTACCGGGACAGGCCACAATGAGCAGTTCTTC. It codes for CASSTGTGHNEQFF. Full variable domain (remainder filled in from reference TRBV28 and TRBJ2-1): DVKVTQSSRYLVKRTGEKVFLECVQDMDHENMFWYRQDPGLGLRLIYFSYDVKMKEKGDIPEGYSVSREKKERFSLILESASTNQTSMYLCASSTGTGHNEQFFGPGTRLTVL.